A selection of T cell receptor beta chains follows, all from one sample in a study of beta chain features in type 1 diabetes. Assay: immunoSEQ multiplex PCR; the TCRdb copy retains only in-frame clones and omits some. This sample has about 900,000 clones, with roughly 17% found just once. The source material was naive CD4+ T cells from blood. All receptors come from a woman younger than 30 in good health. CDR3s include the opening cysteine and the closing phenylalanine or tryptophan.

v_call	j_call	cdr3_aa
TRBV5-6	TRBJ1-2	CASSYGQGASGYTF
TRBV29-1	TRBJ1-1	CSVHKQGMNTEAFF
TRBV7-2	TRBJ1-2	CASSLTENYGYTF
TRBV28	TRBJ2-7	CASSLGGGVYEQYF
TRBV18	TRBJ2-7	CASSPPGIDEQYF
TRBV10-3	TRBJ2-1	CAISDDWDEQFF
TRBV18	TRBJ1-1	CASSLHSGHQNTEAFF
TRBV15	TRBJ2-5	CATSRTGEETQYF
TRBV4-3	TRBJ2-7	CASSQRGGLAGGPSYEQYF
TRBV4-3	TRBJ2-7	CASSQDLGGTGIYEQYF
TRBV27	TRBJ2-7	CASSDYEGSYEQYF
TRBV7-9	TRBJ1-2	CASSLEVVDGYTF
TRBV18	TRBJ2-3	CASSPGRLTDTQYF
TRBV6-5	TRBJ2-2	CASISGRANTGELFF
TRBV18	TRBJ2-3	CASSPPWTWPATDTQYF
TRBV6-6	TRBJ2-6	CASSKDSGANVLTF
TRBV29-1	TRBJ2-7	CSDQPGLSYEQYF
TRBV28	TRBJ2-1	CASSSTSVGHNEQFF
TRBV5-1	TRBJ1-4	CASSSTGTGNEKLFF
TRBV4-2	TRBJ2-7	CASSQGGDLSAQQYF
TRBV7-2	TRBJ2-1	CASSPSGSSYNEQFF
TRBV4-3	TRBJ1-5	CASSQISKGQPQHF
TRBV6-5	TRBJ2-5	CASSRDIRETQYF
TRBV19	TRBJ2-1	CASSIGRTRPYNEQFF
TRBV4-3	-	CASSQGWTSGTYEQYF
TRBV19	TRBJ2-7	CAVAGQGSYEQYF
TRBV29-1	TRBJ2-1	CSVELYNEQFF